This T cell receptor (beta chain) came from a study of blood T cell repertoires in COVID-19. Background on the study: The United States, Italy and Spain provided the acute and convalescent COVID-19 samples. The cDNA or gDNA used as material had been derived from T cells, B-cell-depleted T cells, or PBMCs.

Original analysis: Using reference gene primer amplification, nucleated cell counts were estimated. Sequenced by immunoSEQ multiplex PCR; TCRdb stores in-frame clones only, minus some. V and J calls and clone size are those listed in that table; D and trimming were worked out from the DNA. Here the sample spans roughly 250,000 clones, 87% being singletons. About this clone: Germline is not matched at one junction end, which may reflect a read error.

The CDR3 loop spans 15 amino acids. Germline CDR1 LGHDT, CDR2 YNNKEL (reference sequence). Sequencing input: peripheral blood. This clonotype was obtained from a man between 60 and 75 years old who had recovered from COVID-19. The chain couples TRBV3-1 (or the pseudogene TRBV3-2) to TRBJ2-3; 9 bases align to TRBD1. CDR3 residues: CVSSPTGGRTDTQYF. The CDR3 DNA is TGTGTCAGCAGCCCTACAGGGGGCCGCACAGATACGCAGTATTTT.